These 10 T cell receptor beta chains came from one sample sequenced in a study of sequential checkpoint blockade in melanoma. Libraries were prepared by immunoSEQ multiplex PCR; TCRdb keeps only in-frame clonotypes and omits some of them. The data show 35,000 to 45,000 clones, with around four fifths seen just once and 5.5% to 7% held by the top ten. This sample's treatment: randomized to nivolumab then ipilimumab (arm A) or the reverse (arm B). Here the sequenced sample was CD8+ T cells sorted from blood (inferred from file names), taken from a patient given nivolumab and ipilimumab in sequence. These receptors were collected from a human donor with melanoma.

The table lists this clone with a few counts. V gene TRBV7-6 combines with J gene TRBJ2-7; 9 bases map to TRBD2. Trimming at V came to 1 base and at J to 3 bases, leaving 4 bases not matched to a gene. The CDR3 length is 15 residues. Looked up from germline, CDR1 is SGHVS and CDR2 is FNYEAQ. DNA of the CDR3: TGTGCCAGCAGCTTAGTAGCGGGAGAAATCTACGAGCAGTACTTC. This sequence encodes CASSLVAGEIYEQYF.

The chain carries TRBV11-2 and TRBJ1-1; D is uncertain. This CDR3 is 14 amino acids long. V lost 3 bases and J 1 base, leaving 9 bases between the germline ends. In germline, CDR1 is SGHAT, CDR2 FQNNGV. The CDR3 nucleotides read TGTGCCAGCAGCTTTATGGCCCCGAACACTGAAGCTTTCTTT. This translates into CASSFMAPNTEAFF.

This sequence joins TRBV6-5 and TRBJ2-7; 10 bases are shared with TRBD1. Looked up from germline, CDR1 is MNHEY and CDR2 is SVGAGI. V lost 7 bases to trimming and J lost 5 bases; unmatched junction nucleotides: 5. The CDR3 runs 13 residues. The CDR3 protein is CASNRQGANEQYF. Here the CDR3 DNA reads TGTGCCAGCAACCGACAGGGGGCAAACGAGCAGTACTTC.

The V and J genes are TRBV27 and TRBJ2-5, with D possibly TRBD2 on 5 matching bases. The end of the DNA is better explained by TRBJ2-7, so the J call may be wrong. CDR3 length equals 14 residues. Germline loops: CDR1 MNHEY, CDR2 SMNVEV (reference sequence). In DNA, the CDR3 is TGTGCCAGCAGTGGGCTAGAGGGCCTGTACGAGCAGTACTTC. Translated: CASSGLEGLYEQYF.

The chain links TRBV15 to TRBJ1-4; possible D gene TRBD1, 5 bases. Deletions cut 5 bases from V and 0 bases from J, with 10 bases between. The length of the CDR3 is 15 residues. Per germline, CDR1 LNHNV and CDR2 YYDKDF (reference sequence). In DNA form, the CDR3 reads TGTGCCACCAGCCCTCCGGGGGCAACTAATGAAAAACTGTTTTTT. This translates into CATSPPGATNEKLFF.

The rearrangement uses TRBV6-4 and TRBJ1-5; tentative D call: TRBD1 (6 bases). Germline V gene data show CDR1 as MRHNA and CDR2 as SNTAGT. V gave up 3 bases and J gave up 0 bases, with 12 bases separating them. There are 16 residues in the CDR3. CDR3 region: CASSDPGQHSNQPQHF. The CDR3 bases are TGTGCCAGCAGTGATCCGGGACAACATAGCAATCAGCCCCAGCATTTT.

The chain joins TRBV28 to TRBJ1-4; 7 bases line up with TRBD1. J lost 4 bases, V lost 5 bases, and 7 bases had no gene match. Germline V gives CDR1 MDHEN, CDR2 SYDVKM. This CDR3 is built from 15 residues. CDR3 in amino acids: CASSERTGLNEKLFF. CDR3 nucleotides: TGTGCCAGCAGTGAGAGGACAGGTCTTAATGAAAAACTGTTTTTT.

This chain uses TRBV19 with TRBJ2-5; possibly TRBD2 for D (5 bases). The end of the DNA aligns better with TRBJ2-7, so the J call may be wrong. The CDR3 is made up of 14 amino acids. Germline values: CDR1 LNHDA, CDR2 SQIVND (reference sequence). CDR3 sequence (DNA): TGTGCCAGTAGTGACTACCCAAACTCCTACGAGCAGTACTTC. Translated, it gives CASSDYPNSYEQYF.

The chain is built from TRBV11-2 and TRBJ1-2; TRBD1 is a possible D gene (6 bases). The CDR3 runs 12 residues. The germline gives CDR1 SGHAT, CDR2 FQNNGV. Trimming shortened V by 5 bases and J by 7 bases, and 11 bases separated the two germline ends. The CDR3 DNA reads as TGTGCCAGCAGCCAAAGGGGGAGTGGCTACACCTTC. It is translated as CASSQRGSGYTF.

The chain employs TRBV30 and TRBJ2-5, with D hard to call. CDR3 size: 12 residues. The germline V and J ends were trimmed by 4 bases and 2 bases, with 8 bases remaining between them. Germline assignment: CDR1 GTSNPN and CDR2 SVGIG (reference sequence). Here the CDR3 reads CAWNLVQETQYF. In DNA, the CDR3 is TGTGCCTGGAACCTAGTACAAGAGACCCAGTACTTC.